The 8 T cell receptor beta chains below were found in one sample sequenced in a study of Ad26.COV2.S vaccination and SARS-CoV-2 variants. Sequenced by immunoSEQ multiplex PCR; TCRdb stores in-frame clones only, minus some. The sample carries approximately 240,000 clones, over 75% recorded once. Regarding treatment: around 19 received Ad26.COV2.S at low or high dose, single or two shots; 5 received placebo; per-sample allocation not given. Following the first vaccine or placebo injection, samples were taken on day 63. Material: peripheral blood, obtained in a trial of Ad26.COV2.S vaccine versus placebo. The receptors originated from a person aged 18-65 years who received the Ad26.COV2.S COVID-19 vaccine or a placebo.

DNA of the CDR3: TGTGCCAGCAGCGTAGGGCAGACGCATCAGCCCCAGCATTTT. This sequence encodes CASSVGQTHQPQHF. The gene calls are TRBV9 and TRBJ1-5; D gene uncertain. There are 14 residues in the CDR3. Trimming took 0 bases from V and 5 from J, leaving 9 bases between them. Per the germline V gene, CDR1 is SGDLS and CDR2 is YYNGEE. The full variable domain, completed using reference TRBV9 and TRBJ1-5, is DSGVTQTPKHLITATGQRVTLRCSPRSGDLSVYWYQQSLDQGLQFLIQYYNGEERAKGNILERFSAQQFPDLHSELNLSSLELGDSALYFCASSVGQTHQPQHFGDGTRLSIL.

This chain connects TRBV27 to TRBJ2-7; 7 nucleotides agree with TRBD1. Trimming took 6 bases from V and 6 from J; bases not matched to a gene: 11. The CDR3 extends over 14 amino acids. CDR1 and CDR2 (germline): MNHEY, SMNVEV (reference sequence). In DNA form, the CDR3 reads TGTGCCAGCAGCTACAGGGGAATGGGGAGCGAGCAGTACTTC. Its protein is CASSYRGMGSEQYF.

This clone was recorded only once. This rearrangement joins TRBV6-6 to TRBJ1-3; TRBD1 might be the D (6 bases). Per germline, CDR1 MNHNY and CDR2 SVGAGI (reference sequence). CDR3 size: 14 residues. V gave up 6 bases and J gave up 10 bases, with 19 bases separating them. The CDR3 sequence: CASSLSQGGGTIYF. Written as DNA, the CDR3 is TGTGCCAGCAGCCTTTCACAGGGAGGTGGGACCATATATTTT.

This clone was seen a single time. J is TRBJ2-3 and V is TRBV12-5; 11 nucleotides align to TRBD2. CDR1 LGHNT and CDR2 FRNRAP come from the germline V gene. The J segment lost 5 bases and the V segment lost 1 base, leaving 5 bases of the junction unmatched. The CDR3 has 16 amino acids. The CDR3 loop reads CASGLALAGGRDTQYF. DNA of the CDR3: TGTGCTAGTGGTTTGGCGCTAGCGGGAGGCCGAGATACGCAGTATTTT.

The chain has TRBV19 and TRBJ2-7; D uncertain. V was trimmed by 8 bases and J by 5 bases, leaving 10 bases between them. The V gene's germline CDR1 is LNHDA and CDR2 SQIVND (reference sequence). CDR3 size: 11 residues. The chain's CDR3 is CASSSIHEQYF. The CDR3 bases are TGTGCCAGTTCTAGTATCCACGAGCAGTACTTC.

The rearrangement uses TRBV6-5 and TRBJ1-1; D gene uncertain. The CDR3 is 13 residues long. Germline V gives CDR1 MNHEY, CDR2 SVGAGI. V lost 6 bases, J lost 0 bases, and 8 bases lay in between. The CDR3: CASSRPMNTEAFF. CDR3 in DNA: TGTGCCAGCAGCCGACCGATGAACACTGAAGCTTTCTTT.

The chain employs TRBV4-1 and TRBJ1-2; D possibly corresponds to TRBD1 (5 bases). The CDR3 totals 16 residues. V was cut by 6 bases and J by 6 bases, with 23 bases left in between. The germline gives CDR1 MGHRA, CDR2 YSYEKL. CDR3 bases: TGCGCCAGCAGAGCGGTGGGCACGGGGGAGGATAATGGCTACACCTTC. This codes for CASRAVGTGEDNGYTF.

V usage is TRBV19 and J usage is TRBJ2-7; 10 nucleotides line up with TRBD1. The germline gives CDR1 LNHDA, CDR2 SQIVND (reference sequence). The V gene end was trimmed by 3 bases and the J gene end by 6 bases; junction bases not matched to a gene: 5. CDR3 length equals 14 residues. The CDR3 sequence: CASSMDRGTVEQYF. In DNA form, the CDR3 reads TGTGCCAGTAGTATGGACAGGGGGACGGTCGAGCAGTACTTC. Combining the CDR3 with reference TRBV19 and TRBJ2-7 gives the whole variable domain DGGITQSPKYLFRKEGQNVTLSCEQNLNHDAMYWYRQDPGQGLRLIYYSQIVNDFQKGDIAEGYSVSREKKESFPLTVTSAQKNPTAFYLCASSMDRGTVEQYFGPGTRLTVT.